This TCR beta chain originates from a study of shared clonotypes between healthy human individuals (TCRdb year 2020). Study-level background: A couple of women and three men aged 18 to 49 years were included in the cohort. For each donor, CD4 naive and CD4 memory were each run on three plates, CD8 naive on two plates, and CD8 memory on one plate. To estimate repertoire size and how much clonotype sharing occurs between individuals, the study deeply sequenced the blood TCR repertoires of five healthy adults. Libraries were prepared and TCR repertoires were sequenced by different laboratories using diverse techniques, in order to increase sequencing depth and limit assay-specific biases. Each donor's leukapheresis produced roughly between roughly 0.94 and 9.5 billion PBMCs.

Comments on this clone: Its antigen remains undetermined. Qualities for individual bases were not recorded, and no much larger clone is one base off. This sample also contains other DNA sequences that code for the same CDR3.

Overall results and qualifications from the work: Higher generation probabilities were observed for clonotypes shared by all four sorted-subset donors than for non-shared clonotypes. Based on pairwise subsampling, the degree of clonotype sharing among donors was expected to be affected by sequencing depth. Across a handful of donors, approximately 5% of naive CD4, 3.5% of naive CD8, around 2.1% of memory CD4, and about 0.4% of memory CD8 clonotypes were shared. Even with the large sequencing depth, rarefaction of the sorted-subset datasets indicated that sequencing was incomplete. Sampling was restricted to blood, and TCR repertoires in tissue are likely to differ from TCR repertoires in blood. Because the study included a small number of donors, the genetic and exposure-history diversity represented was limited. Naive subsets generally had larger estimated clonotype richness than memory subsets did.

CD8 naive samples consisted of CD45RO-negative cells that were positively selected for CCR7, yielding a CD45RA+CCR7+ population without TemRA cells. Healthy HIV-negative adults with no recently reported acute infections or vaccinations were included as donors. Every donor was a Caucasian adult living in Nashville, Tennessee, USA. After blood collection by leukapheresis, PBMCs were isolated using Ficoll-Histopaque density gradient centrifugation and then cryopreserved in the vapor phase of liquid nitrogen. Purity and quantity of every magnetically sorted T cell population were checked by analytical flow cytometry. Genomic DNA was isolated from each sorted fraction and quantified by UV absorbance on a Nanodrop 2000c. From the cysteine up to the phenylalanine, the CDR3 has a length of 13 residues. The sequence is cut down to CDR3 DNA, 39 bases in frame from base 1. The germline ends are 6 bases apart after V is trimmed by 1 base and J by 2 bases. From the germline V gene (reference sequence), CDR1 is SEHNR and CDR2 is FQNEAQ.

TCR CDR3 regions were amplified from genomic DNA by multiplex PCR using the deep immunoSEQ assay. Extracted genomic DNA from each cell subset was spread evenly across all wells of several immunoSEQ 96-well plates, with each plate serving as a replicate. For sorted subsets, approximately 190 ng genomic DNA, equal to about 30,000 T cell genomes, was loaded into each replicate PCR. The purified libraries were quantified using a Qubit 3.0 fluorometer, sized with a Bioanalyzer 2100, and then quantified again using the KAPA Library Quantification kit. A separate single-read 150-cycle Illumina NextSeq 550 flow cell was used to sequence each immunoSEQ 96-well plate. The study's own analysis went as follows. Because the immunoSEQ output held only junctional sequences and lacked quality scores, the filtering could not match the filtering applied to full-length reads. To assign V/J genes and CDR3, sequences were annotated against IMGT germline references using PyIR, a Python wrapper for IgBLAST v1.9. Any read was removed if the V/J assignment was weak (E-value above 1e-6), the CDR3 was missing, or the read contained stop codons, out-of-frame junctions, or ambiguous translated residues. A V3J clonotype was defined by an identical inferred V gene, J gene, and CDR3 amino acid sequence. To compute the percentage overlap between repertoires, the number of shared unique clonotypes was divided by the size of the smaller repertoire. Richness of each repertoire was evaluated using RTK rarefaction, the Chao1 estimator, and Recon v2.1 estimates of unobserved clonotypes. Generation probabilities for all TCRbeta clonotypes obtained by the gDNA method from a handful of donors were computed using OLGA. The immuneACCESS repertoire file appears here via TCRdb, limited to in-frame rearrangements. These files lack a portion of the clones; in checked studies, under half of the deficit traces to unresolved V genes, and the cause of the others is not known. D and trimming come from the DNA, and the V and J calls and clone size come from that table. The sample table shows millions of clones, and approximately 95% are seen once. Roughly 1% of the sample comes from the top ten.

The clonotype comes from a man between 18 and 29 years old in good health. This chain joins TRBV7-9 to TRBJ2-7; no confident D gene assignment can be made. The source material was naive CD8+ T cells sorted from blood. The label giving this sample's cell subset or site can be read as: CD45RA+CCR7+. The encoded CDR3 is CASSLVGAYEQYF. The DNA is as follows: TGTGCCAGCAGCTTAGTAGGAGCCTACGAGCAGTACTTC.